This TCR beta chain comes out of a study of beta chain features in type 1 diabetes. General study results and limits: A moderate, significant TCRB CDR3 shortening appeared in type 1 diabetes across four CD4+ subsets. Patients and controls would share equally any PCR tilt toward shorter templates.

With regard to this clone: Antigen: not known.

Of the isolated RNA, all was reverse transcribed, and so the sequenced material was expressed TCRB transcripts. Assay used: immunoSEQ multiplex PCR; TCRdb lists only in-frame clones, some missing. Altogether around 160,000 clones are present, around 63% being singletons, with the ten largest covering nearly 0.09%. The CDR3 length is 13 residues. From germline, CDR1 is MDHEN and CDR2 SYDVKM. Trimming stripped 5 bases from V and 0 bases from J, with 8 bases between. Every participating donor gave one draw, a heparinised blood sample averaging about 116 mL. The sequence was collected from a man aged 25 to 45 with type 1 diabetes. Sequencing was carried out using naive CD4+ T cells from blood. The rearrangement uses TRBV28 and TRBJ2-7; D gene ambiguous. The CDR3 sequence is CASSVGSSYEQYF. DNA for the CDR3: TGTGCCAGCAGTGTAGGGTCCTCCTACGAGCAGTACTTC.